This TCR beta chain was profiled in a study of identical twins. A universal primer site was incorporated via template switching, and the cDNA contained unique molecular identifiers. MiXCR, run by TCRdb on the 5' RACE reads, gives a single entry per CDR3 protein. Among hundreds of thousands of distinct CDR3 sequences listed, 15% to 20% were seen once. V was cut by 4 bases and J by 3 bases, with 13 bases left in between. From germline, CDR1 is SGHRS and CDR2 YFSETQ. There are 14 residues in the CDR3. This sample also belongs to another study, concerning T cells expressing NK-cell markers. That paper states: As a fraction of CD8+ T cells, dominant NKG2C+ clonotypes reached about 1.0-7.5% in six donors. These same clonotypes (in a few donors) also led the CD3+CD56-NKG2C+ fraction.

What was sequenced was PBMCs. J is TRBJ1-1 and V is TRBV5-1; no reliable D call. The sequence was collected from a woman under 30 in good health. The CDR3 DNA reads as TGCGCCAGCAGCCCCGTCCCGAGTCACACTGAAGCTTTCTTT. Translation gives CASSPVPSHTEAFF.